This T cell receptor (beta chain) appears in the sequencing data of a study of CD8 T cells in ankylosing spondylitis. The study's findings and limits: Previously reported in reactive arthritis synovial fluid and blood were some of the motif variants. There was reportedly significant enrichment of clones that were disease-linked in matched ankylosing spondylitis synovial fluid. Peripheral blood samples showed relatively rare disease-linked clones, and these clones were CD8+.

This clonotype was seen only a few times. The antigen is undetermined. Trimming left V 2 bases short and J 5 bases short, with 12 bases between. Germline CDR1 reads LGHNA; CDR2 reads YSLEER. The CDR3 has 15 residues. The authors made TCR beta libraries by quantitative 5'-RACE with molecular barcodes. One entry per CDR3 protein results from TCRdb running MiXCR on the 5' RACE reads. The sample records over 30,000 distinct CDR3 sequences, 15% to 20% being singletons. Sequencing input: blood. The rearrangement uses TRBV4-3 and TRBJ1-4, with a possible D match to TRBD1 (5 bases). The sequence was collected from a male donor with ankylosing spondylitis or in good health (not recorded which). CDR3 sequence (DNA): TGCGCCAGCAGCCAATATGCAGGGTTGAATGAAAAACTGTTTTTT. Translation gives CASSQYAGLNEKLFF.